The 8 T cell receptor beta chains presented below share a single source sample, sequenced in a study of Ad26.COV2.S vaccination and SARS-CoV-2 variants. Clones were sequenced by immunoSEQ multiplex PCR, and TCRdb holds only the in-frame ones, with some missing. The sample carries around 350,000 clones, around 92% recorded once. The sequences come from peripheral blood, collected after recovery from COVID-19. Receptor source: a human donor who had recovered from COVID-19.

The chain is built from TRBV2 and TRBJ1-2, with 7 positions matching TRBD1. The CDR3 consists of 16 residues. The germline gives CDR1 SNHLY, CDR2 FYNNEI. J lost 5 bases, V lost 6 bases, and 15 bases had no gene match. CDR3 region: CASSSQGGRERYGYTF. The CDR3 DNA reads TGTGCCAGCAGCTCCCAGGGGGGCAGGGAGAGGTATGGCTACACCTTC.

The CDR3 nucleotides read TGTGCCAGCAGCCAAGCCAACGGAAGGGAAGCTTTCTTT. It yields the protein CASSQANGREAFF. The V gene is TRBV3-1 (or the pseudogene TRBV3-2), the J gene TRBJ1-1; D not resolved. The CDR3 is 13 amino acids. Trimming left V 1 base short and J 8 bases short, with 11 bases between. Germline values: CDR1 LGHDT, CDR2 YNNKEL (reference sequence).

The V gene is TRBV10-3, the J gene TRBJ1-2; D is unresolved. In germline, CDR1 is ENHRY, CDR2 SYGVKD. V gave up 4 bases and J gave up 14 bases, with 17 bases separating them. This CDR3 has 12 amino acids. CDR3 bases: TGTGCCATCAGTGGAGGCCGGGAAGCCTATACCTTC. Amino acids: CAISGGREAYTF.

This CDR3 is CASSLYKVNTEAFF. The DNA for the CDR3 is TGTGCCAGCAGTTTATATAAGGTGAACACTGAAGCTTTCTTT. The chain employs TRBV27 and TRBJ1-1, with D unresolved. CDR1 is MNHEY and CDR2 is SMNVEV in the germline V gene (reference sequence). The V end was cut by 1 base, the J end by 0 bases, with 6 bases between. This CDR3 is 14 amino acids long.

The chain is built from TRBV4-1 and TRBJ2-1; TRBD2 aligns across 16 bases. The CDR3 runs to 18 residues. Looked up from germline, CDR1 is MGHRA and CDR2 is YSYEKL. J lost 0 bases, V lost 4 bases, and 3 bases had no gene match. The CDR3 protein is CASSLGLAGGSSYNEQFF. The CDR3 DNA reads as TGCGCCAGCAGCCTGGGACTAGCGGGGGGGAGCTCCTACAATGAGCAGTTCTTC.

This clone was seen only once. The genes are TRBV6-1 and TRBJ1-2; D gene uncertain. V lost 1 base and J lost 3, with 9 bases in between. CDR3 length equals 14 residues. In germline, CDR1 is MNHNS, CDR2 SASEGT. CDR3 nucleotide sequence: TGTGCCAGCAGTGAAGGGCAGACCTACTATGGCTACACCTTC. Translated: CASSEGQTYYGYTF.

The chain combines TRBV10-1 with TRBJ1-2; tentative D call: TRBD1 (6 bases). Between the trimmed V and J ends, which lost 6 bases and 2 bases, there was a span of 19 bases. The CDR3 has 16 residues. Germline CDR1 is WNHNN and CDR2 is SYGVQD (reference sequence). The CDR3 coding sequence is TGCGCCAGCAGGTCTGGACCCGGGACACGGAACTATGGCTACACCTTC. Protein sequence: CASRSGPGTRNYGYTF.

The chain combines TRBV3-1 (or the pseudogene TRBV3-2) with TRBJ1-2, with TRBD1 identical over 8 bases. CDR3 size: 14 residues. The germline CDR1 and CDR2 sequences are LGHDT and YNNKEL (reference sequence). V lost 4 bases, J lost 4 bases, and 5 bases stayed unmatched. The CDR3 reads CASSPQGDSYGYTF. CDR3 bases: TGTGCCAGCAGCCCACAGGGGGATAGCTATGGCTACACCTTC.